This passage covers 29 T cell receptor beta chains from one sample sequenced in a study of post-analysis software for immune sequencing data. Study-level findings and limits: Compared with controls, patients had more of about 5 TRBV segments, including TRBV5-6, TRBV5-1 and TRBV20-1.

The TCR beta cDNA libraries contained unique molecular identifiers. TCRdb reprocessed the PCR reads with MiXCR, giving one entry per CDR3 protein. The repertoire holds some 450,000 distinct CDR3 sequences, around 40% seen once, with 12% in the top ten. These receptors lack a known antigen. Sequencing was carried out using blood. Every receptor here comes from a girl aged 5 to 17 with multiple sclerosis.

The J gene is TRBJ2-3, the V gene TRBV7-3, with 8 bases aligning to TRBD2. The CDR3 totals 18 residues. The V and J ends lost 0 bases and 0 bases, in that order; junction bases with no gene match: 8. Germline CDR1 is SGHTA and CDR2 is FQGTGA. Here the CDR3 reads CASSLTAISGASTDTQYF. The DNA for the CDR3 is TGTGCCAGCAGCTTAACAGCCATTAGCGGGGCTAGCACAGATACGCAGTATTTT.

The chain employs TRBV7-2 and TRBJ2-4, with D possibly being TRBD1 or TRBD2 (5 bases each). The CDR3 sequence is 13 residues long. V lost 1 base, J lost 5 bases, and 6 bases lay in between. The germline CDR1 and CDR2 sequences are SGHTA and FQGNSA. The CDR3 coding sequence is TGTGCCAGCAGCTTAGGGGACGAAAACATTCAGTACTTC. Protein sequence: CASSLGDENIQYF.

CDR3 in amino acids: CSGGLYNEQFF. Written as DNA, the CDR3 is TGCAGCGGTGGATTGTACAATGAGCAGTTCTTC. The chain recombines TRBV29-1 with TRBJ2-1, with D uncertain. V was shortened by 7 bases and J by 4 bases, with 8 bases between the two germline ends. CDR3 length: 11 amino acids. Germline assignment: CDR1 SQVTM and CDR2 ANQGSEA.

The chain couples TRBV9 to TRBJ2-7; 13 positions agree with TRBD2. CDR3 size: 20 residues. J was trimmed by 4 bases and V by 2 bases; bases with no gene match: 18. Looked up from germline, CDR1 is SGDLS and CDR2 is YYNGEE. The DNA of the CDR3 is TGTGCCAGCAGCGTGTCCGGACTAGCGGGAGAGGTGGGCCGATGGTACGAGCAGTACTTC. Translating it yields CASSVSGLAGEVGRWYEQYF. The full variable domain, with the rest looked up from reference TRBV9 and TRBJ2-7, is DSGVTQTPKHLITATGQRVTLRCSPRSGDLSVYWYQQSLDQGLQFLIQYYNGEERAKGNILERFSAQQFPDLHSELNLSSLELGDSALYFCASSVSGLAGEVGRWYEQYFGPGTRLTVT.

The chain is built from TRBV20-1 and TRBJ2-7, with unresolved D. The germline V gene has CDR1 DFQATT and CDR2 SNEGSKA (reference sequence). Trimming took off 8 bases at V and 9 bases at J, with 8 bases between the two ends. There are 8 residues in the CDR3. CDR3: CSTSGQYF. The CDR3 region has the DNA TGCAGTACTTCCGGGCAGTACTTC.

The gene calls are TRBV7-3 and TRBJ2-3, with 7 nucleotides matching TRBD2. Germline-derived CDR1 and CDR2 are SGHTA and FQGTGA. The CDR3 consists of 15 residues. The J segment lost 1 base and the V segment lost 4 bases, leaving 5 bases of the junction unmatched. The CDR3 spells CASSSAGSCTDTQYF. The CDR3 coding sequence is TGTGCCAGCAGCTCAGCGGGATCCTGCACAGATACGCAGTATTTT. Based on the CDR3 plus reference TRBV7-3 and TRBJ2-3, the full variable domain is GAGVSQTPSNKVTEKGKYVELRCDPISGHTALYWYRQSLGQGPEFLIYFQGTGAADDSGLPNDRFFAVRPEGSVSTLKIQRTERGDSAVYLCASSSAGSCTDTQYFGPGTRLTVL.

The chain employs TRBV15 and TRBJ2-1, with D tentatively TRBD1 (6 bases). V lost 0 bases and J 1 base, leaving 10 bases between the germline ends. The CDR3 contains 16 residues. Per the germline V gene, CDR1 is LNHNV and CDR2 is YYDKDF (reference sequence). Here the CDR3 reads CATSRETGISYNEQFF. The CDR3 DNA is TGTGCCACCAGCAGAGAGACAGGAATTTCCTACAATGAGCAGTTCTTC. Based on the CDR3 plus reference TRBV15 and TRBJ2-1, the full variable domain is DAMVIQNPRYQVTQFGKPVTLSCSQTLNHNVMYWYQQKSSQAPKLLFHYYDKDFNNEADTPDNFQSRRPNTSFCFLDIRSPGLGDTAMYLCATSRETGISYNEQFFGPGTRLTVL.

This chain uses TRBV20-1 with TRBJ2-3; no definite D call. This CDR3 has 15 amino acids. Trimming removed 4 bases from V and 0 bases from J, with 14 bases in between. Germline CDR1 is DFQATT and CDR2 is SNEGSKA (reference sequence). CDR3 residues: CSATMGKSSTDTQYF. CDR3 bases: TGCAGTGCTACTATGGGGAAGTCTAGCACAGATACGCAGTATTTT.

A few counts support this clonotype. The chain's CDR3 is CSGPWGGVPSYEQYF. In nucleotides, the CDR3 is TGCAGCGGGCCGTGGGGCGGGGTGCCCTCCTACGAGCAGTACTTC. V is TRBV29-1 and J is TRBJ2-7, with D possibly being TRBD2 (6 bases). CDR3 size: 15 residues. The germline CDR1 and CDR2 sequences are SQVTM and ANQGSEA. Trimming left V 7 bases short and J 0 bases short, with 19 bases between.

The chain joins TRBV6-5 to TRBJ1-2, with D tentatively TRBD1 (6 bases). Trimming pared 10 bases from V and 7 bases from J, leaving 19 bases between. The length of the CDR3 is 13 residues. Per germline, CDR1 MNHEY and CDR2 SVGAGI. CDR3 nucleotide sequence: TGTGCCATCAAGGGGGGGGCATGTTCTGGCTACACCTTC. Its translation is CAIKGGACSGYTF.

The rearrangement uses TRBV20-1 and TRBJ2-7, with 10 bases identical to TRBD2. From germline, CDR1 is DFQATT and CDR2 SNEGSKA (reference sequence). The CDR3 is 15 amino acids. The V segment lost 0 bases and the J segment 7 bases; nucleotides outside the gene matches: 9. CDR3 nucleotides: TGCAGTGCTAGAGATCGTACTAGCGGGATGGAAGAGCAGTACTTC. It specifies CSARDRTSGMEEQYF.

This clonotype occurred a few times. This chain uses TRBV7-2 with TRBJ2-5; TRBD2 agrees at 8 bases. Near its end, the DNA agrees better with TRBJ2-7, so the J call may be wrong. The CDR3 is 15 amino acids. CDR1 and CDR2 (germline): SGHTA, FQGNSA. The CDR3 here is CASSLGSGNNYEQYF. Written as DNA, the CDR3 is TGTGCCAGCAGCTTAGGTAGCGGGAATAACTACGAGCAGTACTTC.

The chain has TRBV19 and TRBJ2-3; TRBD2 matches at 12 bases. J lost 0 bases, V lost 6 bases, and 7 bases had no gene match. This CDR3 has 17 amino acids. CDR1 LNHDA and CDR2 SQIVND come from the germline V gene (reference sequence). As DNA, the CDR3 is TGTGCCAGTAGAGACTACGGGACTAGCGGGAGCACAGATACGCAGTATTTT. This sequence encodes CASRDYGTSGSTDTQYF.

This clonotype turned up a few times. This sequence joins TRBV12-3 or TRBV12-4 and TRBJ2-7; the match to TRBD2 covers 7 bases. Germline trimming cut 3 bases from V and 9 bases from J; bases unmatched to any gene: 17. The CDR3 loop spans 16 amino acids. CDR3 loop: CASSLIGASGMRGQYF. In DNA, the CDR3 is TGTGCCAGCAGTTTGATTGGGGCTAGCGGAATGAGGGGGCAGTACTTC.

This clonotype was observed a handful of times. The V gene is TRBV25-1, the J gene TRBJ1-1; D remains ambiguous. This CDR3 has 13 residues. Trimming stripped 4 bases from V and 4 bases from J, with 10 bases between. Germline-derived CDR1 and CDR2 are MGHDK and SYGVNS. CDR3 in amino acids: CASSGLTSTEAFF. CDR3 bases: TGTGCCAGCAGTGGACTTACGAGCACTGAAGCTTTCTTT.

The chain uses TRBV4-1 and TRBJ2-5; no firm D call. The closer fit of TRBJ2-7 to the DNA end suggests the J call may be wrong. The CDR3 is 14 residues long. In germline, CDR1 is MGHRA, CDR2 YSYEKL. CDR3 coding DNA: TGCGCCAGCAGCCTACTTGGGCTCTCCTACGAGCAGTACTTC. This translates into CASSLLGLSYEQYF.

The chain joins TRBV20-1 to TRBJ2-5, with D perhaps TRBD2 (6 bases). Trimming removed 6 bases from V and 5 bases from J, with 13 bases in between. Germline V gene data show CDR1 as DFQATT and CDR2 as SNEGSKA (reference sequence). This CDR3 is built from 12 residues. The CDR3 spells CSAPEGTETQYF. In DNA, the CDR3 is TGCAGTGCCCCGGAGGGTACCGAGACCCAGTACTTC.

The CDR3 bases are TGTGCCAGCAGTGAATACGGGGTCGGGTCTAATGAGCAGTTCTTC. Residues: CASSEYGVGSNEQFF. This chain uses TRBV6-1 with TRBJ2-1; a weak D match, TRBD2 (5 bases). V lost 2 bases and J 7 bases, leaving 15 bases between the germline ends. Germline V CDR1 and CDR2: MNHNS, SASEGT. The CDR3 is 15 amino acids.

The J gene is TRBJ2-1, the V gene TRBV20-1; 10 nucleotides match TRBD1. CDR3 length equals 15 residues. Germline assignment: CDR1 DFQATT and CDR2 SNEGSKA (reference sequence). The junction had 11 bases not matched to a gene; V was cut back by 4 bases and J by 8 bases. The CDR3 DNA reads as TGCAGTGCTACAATACCGGGACAGGGGTTCCATGAGCAGTTCTTC. It yields the protein CSATIPGQGFHEQFF.

There are a few counts of this clonotype. The gene calls are TRBV20-1 and TRBJ2-5; TRBD2 matches 8 bases. The germline CDR1 and CDR2 sequences are DFQATT and SNEGSKA (reference sequence). The CDR3 loop spans 12 amino acids. After removal of 4 bases from V and 11 bases from J, the junction contained 9 bases not matched to a gene. The CDR3 is CSATGTSAGQYF. CDR3 coding DNA: TGCAGTGCTACCGGGACTAGTGCTGGGCAGTACTTC.

This clonotype was counted only a few times. This chain connects TRBV28 to TRBJ1-2; 10 bases line up with TRBD1. Germline lookup yields CDR1 MDHEN and CDR2 SYDVKM. The CDR3 extends over 15 amino acids. Trimming took 7 bases from V and 4 from J; bases not matched to a gene: 9. In DNA form, the CDR3 reads TGTGCCAGCACCGGTCCATGGACAGGGGGCTATGGCTACACCTTC. It encodes CASTGPWTGGYGYTF.

The rearrangement links TRBV7-2 to TRBJ1-2; D is ambiguous. V was cut by 1 base and J by 8 bases, with 11 bases left in between. The CDR3 runs 13 residues. CDR1 is SGHTA and CDR2 is FQGNSA in the germline V gene. CDR3 bases: TGTGCCAGCAGCTTAGGATGGGGTGGCGGCTACACCTTC. Residues: CASSLGWGGGYTF.

The rearrangement uses TRBV5-1 and TRBJ2-1; D gene uncertain. CDR1 is SGHRS, CDR2 YFSETQ, per germline. Trimming left V 3 bases short and J 5 bases short, with 12 bases between. The CDR3 covers 14 residues. The CDR3 nucleotides read TGCGCCAGCAGCTCAGCCAGGACGAACAATGAGCAGTTCTTC. Translation: CASSSARTNNEQFF.

This chain uses TRBV12-3 or TRBV12-4 with TRBJ2-1; D is undetermined. The CDR3 sequence is 14 residues long. V was cut by 3 bases and J by 8 bases, with 14 bases left in between. For the CDR3, the DNA is TGTGCCAGCAGTTTGACCAAGGGATGGGATGAGCAGTTCTTC. As protein: CASSLTKGWDEQFF.

Concerning this clonotype itself: Its ends do not fully match the called genes, so a read error is possible. Here the CDR3 reads CASSLWGLATDTQYF. As DNA, the CDR3 is TGTGCTAGCAGCTTGTGGGGACTAGCGACAGATACGCAGTATTTT. The chain has TRBV7-7 and TRBJ2-3, with TRBD2 matching over 10 bases. CDR3 size: 15 residues. Germline V lookup: CDR1 SSHAT, CDR2 FNYEAQ (reference sequence).

This clonotype was counted a few times. The V gene is TRBV28, the J gene TRBJ2-1, with TRBD2 matching 13 bases. Germline V gives CDR1 MDHEN, CDR2 SYDVKM. V gave up 6 bases and J gave up 6 bases; unmatched junction bases: 8. CDR3 length: 16 residues. The CDR3 DNA follows: TGTGCCAGCAGATTACCGGGACTAGCGGGACGCAATGAGCAGTTCTTC. This sequence encodes CASRLPGLAGRNEQFF.

V usage is TRBV7-2 and J usage is TRBJ2-7, with 9 bases identical to TRBD2. With 4 bases clipped from V and 5 bases from J, the junction kept 12 bases outside the gene matches. CDR3 length: 16 amino acids. Germline V gene lookup returns CDR1 SGHTA and CDR2 FQGNSA. CDR3 nucleotide sequence: TGTGCCAGCAGCTCCGGGGGGAGCGGGAGGTTCAACGAGCAGTACTTC. Amino acid sequence: CASSSGGSGRFNEQYF.

The J gene is TRBJ2-7, the V gene TRBV27; 13 nucleotides agree with TRBD2. CDR1 and CDR2 (germline): MNHEY, SMNVEV (reference sequence). CDR3 length equals 14 residues. V was pared by 5 bases and J by 6 bases, with 4 bases of the junction left unmatched. The DNA of the CDR3 is TGTGCCAGCAGTCCCCGGACTAGCGGGAGCGAGCAGTACTTC. The encoded protein is CASSPRTSGSEQYF.

The chain couples TRBV24-1 to TRBJ2-3; 7 bases align to TRBD1. The CDR3 runs to 17 residues. Germline lookup yields CDR1 KGHDR and CDR2 SFDVKD. J lost 2 bases, V lost 2 bases, and 9 bases had no gene match. The CDR3 nucleotides read TGTGCCACCAGTGATTATCTTGGGACAGCATACACAGATACGCAGTATTTT. Amino acids: CATSDYLGTAYTDTQYF.